This T cell receptor beta chain was observed in a study of CD4 T cells in relation to SARS-CoV-2 and coronaviruses. Study in general: Controls used an HIV-1 Nef peptide pool or no peptide. Shared crossreactive spike epitopes were mapped to their HLA restriction.

This clone was picked up a small number of times. The antigen remains undetermined. Sequencing used immunoSEQ multiplex PCR; TCRdb keeps in-frame clones, though not all of them. The data contain about 19,000 clones, roughly 77% of them singletons. Before the COVID-19 pandemic, during about 2010-2019, CD4+ T cells were taken from unexposed donors. Isolation of CD4+ T cells took place after about 9 days in culture. As cell numbers allowed, unexposed-donor CD4+ T cells faced SARS-CoV-2 S/N and four cold-coronavirus spikes. Each well had about 2.1 million PBMCs in about 5% human AB serum with IL-2. The receptor was isolated from a human donor in good health. Specimen: CD4+ T cells from PBMCs, cultured in vitro.

CDR3 coding DNA: TGTGCCAGCAGCATCACAGGGGGCGAGGTTCAGCCCCAGCATTTT. This gives the protein CASSITGGEVQPQHF. The chain employs TRBV5-5 and TRBJ1-5; 9 nucleotides align to TRBD1. The germline V gene encodes CDR1 SGHKS and CDR2 YYEKEE (reference sequence). This CDR3 spans 15 amino acids. V was clipped by 4 bases and J by 6 bases; unmatched bases: 8.